This is a list of T cell receptor beta chains from one sample in a study of cytomegalovirus exposure and HLA in healthy donors. Sequencing used immunoSEQ multiplex PCR; TCRdb keeps in-frame clones, though not all of them. The repertoire includes fewer than 250,000 clones, roughly three quarters of them detected once, and 0.39% sits in the top ten. Sequenced sample: PBMCs. Receptors were obtained from a male donor in good health and CMV-seropositive. The CDR3 runs from the conserved cysteine through the conserved F or W. Fields, in order: V gene, J gene, CDR3 protein.

v_call: TRBV19
j_call: TRBJ2-4
cdr3_aa: CASSMSGRATVAKNIQYF

v_call: TRBV5-1
j_call: TRBJ2-2
cdr3_aa: CASSPTGLGTGELFF

v_call: TRBV27
j_call: TRBJ2-3
cdr3_aa: CASSLREEQYF

v_call: TRBV19
j_call: TRBJ1-5
cdr3_aa: CASSPTRTGRHQPQHF

v_call: TRBV9
j_call: TRBJ2-7
cdr3_aa: CASSARDRGYEQYF

v_call: TRBV28
j_call: TRBJ2-7
cdr3_aa: CASSPTGTGDYEQYF

v_call: TRBV19
j_call: TRBJ2-5
cdr3_aa: CASSIATGVRETQYF

v_call: TRBV2
j_call: TRBJ1-1
cdr3_aa: CASSVRDRGASEAFF

v_call: TRBV5-4
j_call: TRBJ2-7
cdr3_aa: CASSLGLAVVEQYF

v_call: TRBV25-1
j_call: TRBJ1-2
cdr3_aa: CASSEPGQGNYGYTF

v_call: TRBV7-3
j_call: TRBJ2-7
cdr3_aa: CASSQQREGYEQYF

v_call: TRBV6-5
j_call: TRBJ1-1
cdr3_aa: CASSKGHLNTEAFF

v_call: TRBV7-8
j_call: TRBJ2-4
cdr3_aa: CASSLGAGTGSPLAKNIQYF

v_call: TRBV7-6
j_call: TRBJ2-1
cdr3_aa: CASSPLAGVNEQFF

v_call: TRBV27
j_call: TRBJ1-2
cdr3_aa: CASSLAGGRGYTF

v_call: TRBV18
j_call: TRBJ1-3
cdr3_aa: CASSQEVWRADTIYF

v_call: TRBV4-1
j_call: TRBJ2-7
cdr3_aa: CASSRTSGTPYEQYF

v_call: TRBV7-3
j_call: TRBJ2-1
cdr3_aa: CASSSAGTGYNEQFF

v_call: TRBV29-1
j_call: -
cdr3_aa: CSVLAVNTEQYF

v_call: TRBV5-1
j_call: TRBJ1-1
cdr3_aa: CASSIYSGGGATEAFF

v_call: TRBV28
j_call: TRBJ1-2
cdr3_aa: CASSLRRVGYTF

v_call: TRBV29-1
j_call: TRBJ2-3
cdr3_aa: CSVEGVTSGAGDTQYF

v_call: TRBV19
j_call: TRBJ2-3
cdr3_aa: CASSYGLAGGGDTQYF

v_call: TRBV27
j_call: TRBJ1-2
cdr3_aa: CASSLSSGGGGYGYTF

v_call: TRBV19
j_call: TRBJ1-5
cdr3_aa: CASSIQSGNQPQHF

v_call: TRBV27
j_call: TRBJ1-5
cdr3_aa: CAIDTGGNQPQHF

v_call: TRBV27
j_call: TRBJ1-1
cdr3_aa: CATSRRRGAEAFF

v_call: TRBV28
j_call: TRBJ2-7
cdr3_aa: CASSAAGGTDEQYF

v_call: TRBV23-1
j_call: TRBJ2-1
cdr3_aa: CASSHSGGRGTNNEQFF

v_call: TRBV2
j_call: TRBJ1-5
cdr3_aa: CASSSDSFNQPQHF

v_call: TRBV29-1
j_call: TRBJ2-2
cdr3_aa: CSVGQGAPGELFF

v_call: TRBV5-1
j_call: -
cdr3_aa: CASSPPDRYEQYF

v_call: TRBV5-6
j_call: TRBJ1-4
cdr3_aa: CASSLGTAFNEKLFF

v_call: TRBV4-1
j_call: TRBJ2-1
cdr3_aa: CASSQASDWNNEQFF

v_call: TRBV7-2
j_call: TRBJ2-5
cdr3_aa: CASRRVGETQYF

v_call: TRBV4-2
j_call: TRBJ2-3
cdr3_aa: CASSQGPAGTGGTDTQYF